This T cell receptor (beta chain) came from a study of OX40 agonist ivuxolimab in advanced cancers. Study-wide background: Three patients, one with hepatocellular carcinoma and two with cutaneous melanoma, achieved partial responses.

Sampling of blood occurred at baseline, cycle 4 day 1, and cycle 7 day 1. Whole-study findings and limits: The average count of expanded clones was higher among CD8+ T cells than among CD4+. Those patients achieving a partial response at 0.1-3.0 mg/kg showed among the lowest clonal expansion.

Sequencing was performed with immunoSEQ multiplex PCR; in TCRdb, only in-frame clones are kept and a portion is missing. The sample shows 55,000 to 75,000 clones, around 84% of them seen only once. Comment on this clone: What it binds is unknown.

This CDR3 region has 15 residues. Germline loops: CDR1 MNHEY, CDR2 SMNVEV (reference sequence). The V gene end was trimmed by 4 bases and the J gene end by 7 bases; junction bases not matched to a gene: 8. The source is an adult with an advanced solid tumor such as melanoma, head and neck, liver or kidney cancer. The specimen comprised CD4+ or CD8+ T cells sorted from blood, sampled in a trial of the OX40 agonist ivuxolimab. The chain carries TRBV27 and TRBJ1-5; 9 bases agree with TRBD1. As DNA, the CDR3 is TGTGCCAGCAGTTCCGACAGGGGGGAAATACAGCCCCAGCATTTT. Translated, it gives CASSSDRGEIQPQHF.